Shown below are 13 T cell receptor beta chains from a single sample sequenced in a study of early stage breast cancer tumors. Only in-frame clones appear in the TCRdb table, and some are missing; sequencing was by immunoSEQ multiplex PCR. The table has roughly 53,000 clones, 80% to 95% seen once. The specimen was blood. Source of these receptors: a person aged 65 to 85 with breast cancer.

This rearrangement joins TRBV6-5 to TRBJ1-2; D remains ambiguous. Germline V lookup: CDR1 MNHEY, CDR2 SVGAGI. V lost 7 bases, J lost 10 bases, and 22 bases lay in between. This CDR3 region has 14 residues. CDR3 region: CASTPGGRVVAYTF. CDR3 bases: TGTGCCAGCACCCCCGGAGGGCGCGTAGTTGCCTACACCTTC.

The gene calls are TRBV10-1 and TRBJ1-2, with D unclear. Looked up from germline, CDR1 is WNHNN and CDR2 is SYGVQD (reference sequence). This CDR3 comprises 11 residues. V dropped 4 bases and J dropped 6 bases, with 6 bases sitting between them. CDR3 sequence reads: CASSGGHGYTF. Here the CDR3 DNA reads TGCGCCAGCAGTGGCGGGCATGGCTACACCTTC.

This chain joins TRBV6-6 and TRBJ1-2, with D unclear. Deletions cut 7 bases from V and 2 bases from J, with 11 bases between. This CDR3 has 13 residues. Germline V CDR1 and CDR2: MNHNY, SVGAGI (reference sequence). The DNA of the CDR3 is TGTGCCAGCACCGTCGGGTACAACTATGGCTACACCTTC. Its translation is CASTVGYNYGYTF.

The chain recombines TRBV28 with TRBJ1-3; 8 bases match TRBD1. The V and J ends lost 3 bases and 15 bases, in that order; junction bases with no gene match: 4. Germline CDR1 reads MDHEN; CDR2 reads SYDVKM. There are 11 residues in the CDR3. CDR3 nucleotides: TGTGCCAGCAGTTTGAAGGACAGGGAATATTTT. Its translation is CASSLKDREYF.

This CDR3 reads CSVEVGGPWFNYGYTF. The CDR3 DNA reads TGCAGCGTTGAGGTGGGGGGACCCTGGTTTAACTATGGCTACACCTTC. The chain couples TRBV29-1 to TRBJ1-2; the D gene is possibly TRBD1 (5 bases). The CDR3 extends over 16 amino acids. The V end was cut by 3 bases, the J end by 1 base, with 18 bases between. Per germline, CDR1 SQVTM and CDR2 ANQGSEA.

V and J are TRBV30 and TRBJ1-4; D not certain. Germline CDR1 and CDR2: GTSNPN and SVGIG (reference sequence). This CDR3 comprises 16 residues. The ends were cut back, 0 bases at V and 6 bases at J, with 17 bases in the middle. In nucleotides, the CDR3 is TGTGCCTGGAGTGTACGACTCACCGTTAGAGATGAAAAACTGTTTTTT. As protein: CAWSVRLTVRDEKLFF.

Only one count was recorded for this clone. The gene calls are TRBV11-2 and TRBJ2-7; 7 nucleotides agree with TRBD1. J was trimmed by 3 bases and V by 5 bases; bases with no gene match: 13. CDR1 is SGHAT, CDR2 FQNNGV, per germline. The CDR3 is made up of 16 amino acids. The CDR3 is CASSPIGTAGDYEQYF. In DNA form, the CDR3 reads TGTGCCAGCAGCCCTATCGGGACAGCCGGAGACTACGAGCAGTACTTC.

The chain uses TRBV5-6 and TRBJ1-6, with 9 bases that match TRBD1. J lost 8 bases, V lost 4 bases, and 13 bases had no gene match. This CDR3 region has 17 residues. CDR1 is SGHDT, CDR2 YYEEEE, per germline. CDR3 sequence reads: CASSPTGDRAWDSPLHF. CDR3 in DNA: TGTGCCAGCAGCCCCACGGGGGACAGGGCCTGGGATTCACCCCTCCACTTT.

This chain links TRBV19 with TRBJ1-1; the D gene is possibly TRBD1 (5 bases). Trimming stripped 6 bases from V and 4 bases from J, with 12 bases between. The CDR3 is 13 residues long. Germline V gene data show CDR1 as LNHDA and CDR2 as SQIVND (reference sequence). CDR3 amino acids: CASSSRVPTEAFF. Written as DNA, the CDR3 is TGTGCCAGTAGCTCCAGGGTTCCCACTGAAGCTTTCTTT. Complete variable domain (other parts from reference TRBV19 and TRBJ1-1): DGGITQSPKYLFRKEGQNVTLSCEQNLNHDAMYWYRQDPGQGLRLIYYSQIVNDFQKGDIAEGYSVSREKKESFPLTVTSAQKNPTAFYLCASSSRVPTEAFFGQGTRLTVV.

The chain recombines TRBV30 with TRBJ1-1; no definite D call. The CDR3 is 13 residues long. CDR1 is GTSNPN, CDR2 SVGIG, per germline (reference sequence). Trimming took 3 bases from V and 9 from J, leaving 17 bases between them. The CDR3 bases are TGTGCCTGGAGCGGCGGGAGAACTAAGCAAGCTTTCTTT. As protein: CAWSGGRTKQAFF.

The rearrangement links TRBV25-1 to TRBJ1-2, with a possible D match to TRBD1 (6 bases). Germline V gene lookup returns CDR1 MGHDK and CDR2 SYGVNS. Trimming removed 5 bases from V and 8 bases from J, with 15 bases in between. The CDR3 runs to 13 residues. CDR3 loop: CASSRGGVEGYTF. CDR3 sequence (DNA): TGTGCCAGCAGTAGAGGGGGAGTAGAAGGCTACACCTTC.

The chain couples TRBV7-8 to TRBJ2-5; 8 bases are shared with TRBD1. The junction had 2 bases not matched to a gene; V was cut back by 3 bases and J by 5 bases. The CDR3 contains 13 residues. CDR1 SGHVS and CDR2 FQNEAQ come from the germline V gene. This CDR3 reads CASSLDRAETQYF. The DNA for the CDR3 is TGTGCCAGCAGCTTGGACAGGGCTGAGACCCAGTACTTC.

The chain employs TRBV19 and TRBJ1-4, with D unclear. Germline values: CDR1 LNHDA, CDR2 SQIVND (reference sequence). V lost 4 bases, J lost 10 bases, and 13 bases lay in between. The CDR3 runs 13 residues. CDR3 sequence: CASSTPGYGKLFF. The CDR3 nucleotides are TGTGCCAGTAGTACGCCAGGATACGGAAAACTGTTTTTT.